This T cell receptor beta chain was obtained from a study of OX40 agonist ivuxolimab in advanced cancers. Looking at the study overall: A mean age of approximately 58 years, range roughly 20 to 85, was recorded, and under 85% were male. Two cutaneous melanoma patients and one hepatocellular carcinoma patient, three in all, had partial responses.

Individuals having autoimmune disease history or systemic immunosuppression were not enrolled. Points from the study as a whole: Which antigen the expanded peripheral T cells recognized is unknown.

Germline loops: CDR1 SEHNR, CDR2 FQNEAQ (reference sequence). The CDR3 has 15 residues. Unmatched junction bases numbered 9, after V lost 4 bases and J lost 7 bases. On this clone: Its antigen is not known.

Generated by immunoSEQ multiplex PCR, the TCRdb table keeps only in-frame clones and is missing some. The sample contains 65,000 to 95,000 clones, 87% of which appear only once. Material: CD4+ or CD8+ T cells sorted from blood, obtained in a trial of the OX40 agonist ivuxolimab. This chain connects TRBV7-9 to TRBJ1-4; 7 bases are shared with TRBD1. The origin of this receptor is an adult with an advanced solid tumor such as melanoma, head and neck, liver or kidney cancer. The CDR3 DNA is TGTGCCAGCAGCTCTCGGGACAGTCTGGCTGAAAAACTGTTTTTT. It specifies CASSSRDSLAEKLFF.